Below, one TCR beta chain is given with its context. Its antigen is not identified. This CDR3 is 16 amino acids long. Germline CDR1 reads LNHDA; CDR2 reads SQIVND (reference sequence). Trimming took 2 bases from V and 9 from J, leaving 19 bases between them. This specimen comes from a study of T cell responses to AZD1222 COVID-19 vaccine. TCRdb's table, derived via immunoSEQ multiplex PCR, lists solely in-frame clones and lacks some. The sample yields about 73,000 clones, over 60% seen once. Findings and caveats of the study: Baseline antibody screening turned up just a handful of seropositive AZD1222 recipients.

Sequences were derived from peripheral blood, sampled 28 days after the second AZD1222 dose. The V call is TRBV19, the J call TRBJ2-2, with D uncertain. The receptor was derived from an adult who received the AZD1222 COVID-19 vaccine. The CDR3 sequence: CASSIPSAPRTRELFF. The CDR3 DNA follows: TGTGCCAGTAGTATACCCTCCGCTCCTAGGACCCGGGAGCTGTTTTTT.